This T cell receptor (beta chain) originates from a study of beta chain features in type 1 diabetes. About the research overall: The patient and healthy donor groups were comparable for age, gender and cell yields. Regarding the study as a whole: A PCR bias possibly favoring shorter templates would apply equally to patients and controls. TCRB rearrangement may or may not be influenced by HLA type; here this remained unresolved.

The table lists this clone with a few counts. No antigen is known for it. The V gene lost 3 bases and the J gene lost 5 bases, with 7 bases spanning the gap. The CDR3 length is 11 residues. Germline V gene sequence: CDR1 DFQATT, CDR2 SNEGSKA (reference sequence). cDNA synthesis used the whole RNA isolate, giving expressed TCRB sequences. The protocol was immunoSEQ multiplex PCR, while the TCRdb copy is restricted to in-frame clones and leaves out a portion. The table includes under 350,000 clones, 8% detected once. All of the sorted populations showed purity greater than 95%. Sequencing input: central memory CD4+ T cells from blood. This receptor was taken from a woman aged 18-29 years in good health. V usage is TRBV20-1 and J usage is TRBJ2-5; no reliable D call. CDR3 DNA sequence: TGCAGTGCTAGTGTAGGGGAGACCCAGTACTTC. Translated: CSASVGETQYF.